This entry lists 4 T cell receptor beta chains sequenced from one sample in a study of T cell repertoires in cytomegalovirus infection. TCRdb processed the reads anew with MiXCR; each CDR3 protein has one entry. The sample yields hundreds of thousands of distinct CDR3 sequences, roughly 30% seen once. The sample was PBMCs. These receptors originate from a human donor in good health (CMV status not recorded). Some clones in this sample may be carry-over from other donors' samples.

This chain joins TRBV27 and TRBJ1-6; 8 bases fit TRBD1. CDR1 is MNHEY, CDR2 SMNVEV, per germline (reference sequence). The V and J ends lost 7 bases and 7 bases, in that order; junction bases with no gene match: 12. The CDR3 has 16 amino acids. Here the CDR3 DNA reads TGTGCCAGCACATGGACTCGGACAGGGATGAATTCACCCCTCCACTTT. Translated: CASTWTRTGMNSPLHF.

This clonotype was observed at least ten times. The chain joins TRBV7-2 to TRBJ1-4; the match to TRBD1 covers 7 bases. The CDR3 is 13 amino acids. Looked up from germline, CDR1 is SGHTA and CDR2 is FQGNSA. V shed 4 bases, J shed 10 bases, and the junction held 6 bases outside the gene matches. CDR3 sequence (DNA): TGTGCCAGCAGCTCCCGAGGGGGCGCAAAACTGTTTTTT. It yields the protein CASSSRGGAKLFF.

A few counts support this clonotype. This sequence joins TRBV12-3 or TRBV12-4 and TRBJ1-1, with 7 bases lining up with TRBD1. Trimming at V came to 5 bases and at J to 5 bases, leaving 5 bases not matched to a gene. The CDR3 spans 13 residues. The CDR3 sequence: CASSTTGRTEAFF. CDR3 in DNA: TGTGCCAGCAGTACGACAGGGAGGACTGAAGCTTTCTTT.

The J gene is TRBJ2-4, the V gene TRBV6-8; a weak D match, TRBD2 (6 bases). The V end was cut by 0 bases, the J end by 16 bases, with 16 bases between. The CDR3 is 13 residues long. Germline loops: CDR1 MNHGY, CDR2 SAAAGT. The CDR3 nucleotides read TGTGCCAGCAGTTACTCTGGCGAGTCGGGAGTTTACTTC. Translated: CASSYSGESGVYF.